The 27 T cell receptor beta chains below all came from one sample that was sequenced in a study of blood T cell repertoires in COVID-19. Produced via immunoSEQ multiplex PCR; TCRdb's table is partial and in-frame only. The sample holds approximately 140,000 clones, roughly four fifths seen once. The source material was PBMCs or T cells enriched from blood (not recorded which). The receptors derive from a man in his forties or fifties with acute COVID-19.

The J gene is TRBJ1-4, the V gene TRBV7-9; 7 bases agree with TRBD1. This CDR3 has 14 amino acids. CDR1 and CDR2 (germline): SEHNR, FQNEAQ (reference sequence). Unmatched junction bases numbered 4, after V lost 5 bases and J lost 4 bases. CDR3 amino acids: CASSPGQSNEKLFF. The CDR3 bases are TGTGCCAGCAGCCCGGGACAGAGTAATGAAAAACTGTTTTTT.

This clone was detected only once. The genes are TRBV2 and TRBJ1-1, with 7 bases aligning to TRBD1. With V trimmed by 6 bases and J by 4 bases, 11 bases remained unmatched. Germline values: CDR1 SNHLY, CDR2 FYNNEI. The CDR3 covers 15 residues. For the CDR3, the DNA is TGTGCCAGCAGACCTCGAACAGGGGTGGGCACTGAAGCTTTCTTT. Its protein product is CASRPRTGVGTEAFF.

J is TRBJ2-5 and V is TRBV5-1, with 7 bases matching TRBD2. The CDR3 spans 14 residues. The germline gives CDR1 SGHRS, CDR2 YFSETQ. V was clipped by 5 bases and J by 4 bases; unmatched bases: 8. In DNA, the CDR3 is TGCGCCAGCAGAAAGGGGAGGGGTGGAGAGACCCAGTACTTC. Translated: CASRKGRGGETQYF.

This CDR3 reads CAWSVMSRNTEAFF. CDR3 nucleotides: TGTGCCTGGAGTGTAATGTCCAGGAACACTGAAGCTTTCTTT. V is TRBV30 and J is TRBJ1-1; no firm D call. The CDR3 is 14 amino acids. Germline-derived CDR1 and CDR2 are GTSNPN and SVGIG (reference sequence). Trimming removed 0 bases from V and 1 base from J, with 9 bases in between.

Points on this clone: The same CDR3 can be traced to other DNA sequences in this sample. This sequence joins TRBV7-9 and TRBJ1-2; the match to TRBD1 covers 8 bases. This CDR3 contains 15 residues. CDR1 and CDR2 from the germline V gene are SEHNR and FQNEAQ (reference sequence). The J segment lost 1 base and the V segment lost 5 bases, leaving 6 bases of the junction unmatched. CDR3 DNA: TGTGCCAGCAGCACACGGACAGGGAGTAACTATGGCTACACCTTC. It codes for CASSTRTGSNYGYTF.

J is TRBJ1-1 and V is TRBV9; the D gene is possibly TRBD1 (6 bases). The CDR3 sequence is 14 residues long. Trimming stripped 3 bases from V and 6 bases from J, with 15 bases between. Germline V gives CDR1 SGDLS, CDR2 YYNGEE. Here the CDR3 DNA reads TGTGCCAGCAGCGCCCAACAGGGTATCGCTGAAGCTTTCTTT. This sequence encodes CASSAQQGIAEAFF.

The chain uses TRBV5-1 and TRBJ1-5, with D perhaps matching TRBD1 (5 bases). Trimming shortened V by 5 bases and J by 6 bases, and 24 bases separated the two germline ends. CDR1 is SGHRS, CDR2 YFSETQ, per germline. CDR3 length equals 17 residues. CDR3 residues: CASRTSPVGPDVQPQHF. In DNA, the CDR3 is TGCGCCAGCAGAACCTCGCCCGTGGGGCCAGACGTTCAGCCCCAGCATTTT.

The table lists this clone with many counts. This rearrangement joins TRBV5-1 to TRBJ1-6; D unclear. This CDR3 has 15 amino acids. V was clipped by 2 bases and J by 7 bases, with 13 bases between them. CDR1 and CDR2 (germline): SGHRS, YFSETQ. CDR3 nucleotides: TGCGCCAGCAGCTTAGGGCCTTCGGGGAATTCACCCCTCCACTTT. It encodes CASSLGPSGNSPLHF.

The J gene is TRBJ2-3, the V gene TRBV7-2, with 8 bases matching TRBD1. The CDR3 length is 12 residues. The V and J ends lost 7 bases and 10 bases, in that order; junction bases with no gene match: 7. CDR1 SGHTA and CDR2 FQGNSA come from the germline V gene. Written as DNA, the CDR3 is TGTGCCAGCACCAAACAGGGGGGCCCGCAGTATTTT. Translating it yields CASTKQGGPQYF.

J is TRBJ2-5 and V is TRBV3-1 (or the pseudogene TRBV3-2); tentatively, D is TRBD1 (6 bases). CDR3 length: 14 amino acids. V was pared by 2 bases and J by 1 base, with 8 bases between. The germline CDR1 and CDR2 sequences are LGHDT and YNNKEL (reference sequence). As DNA, the CDR3 is TGTGCCAGCAGCCAAAGGGGGTTCCAAGAGACCCAGTACTTC. Residues: CASSQRGFQETQYF.

V usage is TRBV3-1 (or the pseudogene TRBV3-2) and J usage is TRBJ2-3; 8 bases map to TRBD2. The CDR3 totals 16 residues. V lost 2 bases, J lost 6 bases, and 10 bases stayed unmatched. Germline CDR1 is LGHDT and CDR2 is YNNKEL (reference sequence). The CDR3 loop reads CASSQLLAGGRDTQYF. CDR3 bases: TGTGCCAGCAGCCAACTACTGGCGGGGGGAAGGGATACGCAGTATTTT.

Note on this clone: At one end, the junction sequence differs from germline, possibly due to a read error. The V and J genes are TRBV25-1 and TRBJ2-5, with D possibly being TRBD2 (5 bases). Germline-derived CDR1 and CDR2 are MGHDK and SYGVNS. This CDR3 spans 13 amino acids. In DNA form, the CDR3 reads TGTGCCAGCAGTGGGGCAGCGCGAGGGAGATTAGACTTC. Protein: CASSGAARGRLDF.

V usage is TRBV5-1 and J usage is TRBJ2-2; D is unresolved. Per germline, CDR1 SGHRS and CDR2 YFSETQ. The ends were cut back, 3 bases at V and 6 bases at J, with 6 bases in the middle. This CDR3 has 12 residues. CDR3 residues: CASSSHPGELFF. The CDR3 DNA is TGCGCCAGCAGCTCCCATCCCGGGGAGCTGTTTTTT.

This chain links TRBV30 with TRBJ1-5; D is possibly TRBD1 (6 bases). Germline V lookup: CDR1 GTSNPN, CDR2 SVGIG (reference sequence). This CDR3 region has 15 residues. Between the trimmed V and J ends, which lost 1 base and 4 bases, there was a span of 14 bases. The CDR3 spells CAWSAGTGSNQPQHF. The CDR3, as DNA: TGTGCCTGGAGTGCAGGAACAGGGTCTAATCAGCCCCAGCATTTT.

This clone came up a few times. V is TRBV5-1 and J is TRBJ2-1; 10 bases match TRBD2. CDR1 and CDR2 (germline): SGHRS, YFSETQ. V shed 0 bases and J 4 bases; nucleotides not matched to a gene: 4. The CDR3 sequence is 16 residues long. The DNA of the CDR3 is TGCGCCAGCAGCTTGGTAGCGGGAGGAAGGTACAATGAGCAGTTCTTC. Protein: CASSLVAGGRYNEQFF.

A note on this clone: The same CDR3 is also encoded by other DNA sequences in this sample. The V and J genes are TRBV7-9 and TRBJ1-2, with D possibly matching TRBD1 (5 bases). V dropped 4 bases and J dropped 8 bases, with 14 bases sitting between them. Germline V CDR1 and CDR2: SEHNR, FQNEAQ (reference sequence). This CDR3 has 13 residues. CDR3 sequence reads: CASSSGGEEGYTF. CDR3 DNA: TGTGCCAGCAGCTCTGGAGGGGAAGAGGGCTACACCTTC.

V gene TRBV13 combines with J gene TRBJ1-6; D unclear. Deletions cut 3 bases from V and 10 bases from J, with 13 bases between. The CDR3 totals 14 residues. Looked up from germline, CDR1 is PRHDT and CDR2 is FYEKMQ (reference sequence). The CDR3 here is CASSFSIGGSPLHF. The CDR3 nucleotides read TGTGCCAGCAGCTTCTCGATTGGCGGCTCACCCCTCCACTTT.

This chain connects TRBV5-1 to TRBJ1-4, with D possibly matching TRBD1 (5 bases). This CDR3 comprises 14 residues. Looked up from germline, CDR1 is SGHRS and CDR2 is YFSETQ. The ends were cut back, 3 bases at V and 3 bases at J, with 9 bases in the middle. CDR3 bases: TGCGCCAGCAGCTGGGGGGGAGCTAATGAAAAACTGTTTTTT. This gives the protein CASSWGGANEKLFF.

V usage is TRBV14 and J usage is TRBJ2-1, with TRBD2 matching 9 bases. This CDR3 has 15 amino acids. Germline V CDR1 and CDR2: SGHDN, FVKESK. V lost 2 bases to trimming and J lost 6 bases; unmatched junction nucleotides: 5. In DNA form, the CDR3 reads TGTGCCAGCAGCCAAAAGGCTAGCGGGGCCAATGAGCAGTTCTTC. Its translation is CASSQKASGANEQFF.

The V call is TRBV5-1, the J call TRBJ2-7; TRBD2 aligns across 9 bases. The CDR3 is 15 residues long. Trimming at V came to 4 bases and at J to 4 bases, leaving 9 bases not matched to a gene. Looked up from germline, CDR1 is SGHRS and CDR2 is YFSETQ. The CDR3 DNA follows: TGCGCCAGCAGCCTAGGGGCTAGCGGGACTTACGAGCAGTACTTC. Its protein product is CASSLGASGTYEQYF. Full variable domain (outside the CDR3, taken from reference TRBV5-1 and TRBJ2-7): KAGVTQTPRYLIKTRGQQVTLSCSPISGHRSVSWYQQTPGQGLQFLFEYFSETQRNKGNFPGRFSGRQFSNSRSEMNVSTLELGDSALYLCASSLGASGTYEQYFGPGTRLTVT.

The chain employs TRBV3-1 (or the pseudogene TRBV3-2) and TRBJ2-5, with D possibly matching TRBD2 (5 bases). The germline V and J ends were trimmed by 8 bases and 0 bases, with 7 bases remaining between them. The V gene's germline CDR1 is LGHDT and CDR2 YNNKEL (reference sequence). The CDR3 is 12 amino acids. The CDR3, as DNA: TGTGCCAGCGGGAGTTACCAAGAGACCCAGTACTTC. This encodes CASGSYQETQYF.

The rearrangement uses TRBV10-3 and TRBJ2-1, with D tentatively TRBD2 (6 bases). In germline, CDR1 is ENHRY, CDR2 SYGVKD. The CDR3 runs 12 residues. The V gene lost 4 bases and the J gene lost 10 bases, with 11 bases spanning the gap. DNA for the CDR3: TGTGCCATCAGTGCGGGGGAGGTCGAGCAGTTCTTC. Encoded protein: CAISAGEVEQFF.

The rearrangement uses TRBV19 and TRBJ1-3; 8 bases fit TRBD1. This CDR3 comprises 16 residues. Germline assignment: CDR1 LNHDA and CDR2 SQIVND (reference sequence). V lost 5 bases to trimming and J lost 0 bases; unmatched junction nucleotides: 6. The CDR3 sequence: CASSDSGQGSGNTIYF. Here the CDR3 DNA reads TGTGCCAGTAGTGATTCCGGACAGGGCTCTGGAAACACCATATATTTT. The full variable domain, its missing parts supplied by reference TRBV19 and TRBJ1-3, is DGGITQSPKYLFRKEGQNVTLSCEQNLNHDAMYWYRQDPGQGLRLIYYSQIVNDFQKGDIAEGYSVSREKKESFPLTVTSAQKNPTAFYLCASSDSGQGSGNTIYFGEGSWLTVV.

This chain uses TRBV3-1 (or the pseudogene TRBV3-2) with TRBJ2-2, with D unresolved. CDR3 size: 16 residues. Between the trimmed V and J ends, which lost 1 base and 0 bases, there was a span of 9 bases. The germline gives CDR1 LGHDT, CDR2 YNNKEL (reference sequence). The CDR3 region is CASSQVRSANTGELFF. The CDR3 DNA reads TGTGCCAGCAGCCAAGTTAGGAGTGCGAACACCGGGGAGCTGTTTTTT.

A note on this clone: At one of its ends the junction is not consistent with the germline gene, which may arise from a read error. V is TRBV11-3 and J is TRBJ1-1, with 8 bases that match TRBD1. The CDR3 length is 13 residues. Germline V lookup: CDR1 SGHNT, CDR2 YENEEA. CDR3 bases: TGTGCCAGCAGCAAGGGACAGGCGAGCTCGGAGGTCTTT. Translation gives CASSKGQASSEVF. The variable domain in full, completed from reference TRBV11-3 and TRBJ1-1, reads EAGVVQSPRYKIIEKKQPVAFWCNPISGHNTLYWYLQNLGQGPELLIRYENEEAVDDSQLPKDRFSAERLKGVDSTLKIQPAELGDSAVYLCASSKGQASSEVFGQGTRLTVV.

The V gene is TRBV6-2 or TRBV6-3, the J gene TRBJ2-2; TRBD2 agrees at 13 bases. V shed 4 bases and J 7 bases; nucleotides not matched to a gene: 3. The CDR3 consists of 15 residues. Germline lookup yields CDR1 MNHEY and CDR2 SVGEGT. The CDR3 protein is CASSFGTSGIGELFF. CDR3 sequence (DNA): TGTGCCAGCAGTTTCGGGACTAGCGGGATCGGGGAGCTGTTTTTT.

The J gene is TRBJ2-7, the V gene TRBV19; 9 positions match TRBD1. The CDR3 sequence is 14 residues long. The trim removed 3 bases at V and 4 bases at J, leaving 4 bases unmatched. Germline lookup yields CDR1 LNHDA and CDR2 SQIVND (reference sequence). CDR3 nucleotides: TGTGCCAGTAGTATGGGGACAGGGCCTTACGAGCAGTACTTC. Protein product: CASSMGTGPYEQYF.